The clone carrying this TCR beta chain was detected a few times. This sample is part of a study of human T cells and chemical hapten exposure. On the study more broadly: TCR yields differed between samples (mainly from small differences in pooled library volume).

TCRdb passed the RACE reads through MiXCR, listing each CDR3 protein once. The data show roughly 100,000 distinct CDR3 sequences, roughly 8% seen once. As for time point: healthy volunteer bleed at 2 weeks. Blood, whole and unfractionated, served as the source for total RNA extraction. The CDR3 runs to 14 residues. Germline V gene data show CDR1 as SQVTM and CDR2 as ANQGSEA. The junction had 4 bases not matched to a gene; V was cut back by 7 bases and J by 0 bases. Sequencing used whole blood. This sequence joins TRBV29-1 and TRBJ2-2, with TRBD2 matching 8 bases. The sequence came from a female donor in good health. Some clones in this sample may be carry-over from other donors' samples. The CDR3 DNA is TGCAGCGCCCGGGGGGGGGCGAACACCGGGGAGCTGTTTTTT. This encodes CSARGGANTGELFF.